The next 27 T cell receptor beta chains were all read from a single sample in a study of T cells after yellow fever vaccination (dated by TCRdb to the late 2010s). Sample treatment or condition, as interpreted from the label and publication: live attenuated yellow fever vaccine strain. The library was built by means of 5' RACE. Instrument used: Illumina NovaSeq 6000. The public sequencing data were trimmed at Q25 with fastp and processed into clonotypes with MiXCR by TCRdb, which kept only in-frame beta chains. Every distinct CDR3 protein forms one entry, paired with its most common genes and DNA. The sample table records about 340,000 distinct CDR3 sequences; approximately 13% of these occur just once. The top ten clones comprise 3% to 4% of the sample. Sequenced material: CD4+ T cells sorted from PBMCs, taken 15 days after the yellow fever booster vaccination. Every receptor here comes from a man in his late teens or twenties who received the YFV17D yellow fever vaccine.

This clonotype was seen a few times. The chain has TRBV28 and TRBJ2-7; weak D call: TRBD2 (6 bases). V was pared by 4 bases and J by 12 bases, with 22 bases between. This CDR3 contains 14 residues. Looked up from germline, CDR1 is MDHEN and CDR2 is SYDVKM. In nucleotides, the CDR3 is TGTGCCAGCAGTTCCTCGGGTATTGGGACTTACGTGTACGTC. It codes for CASSSSGIGTYVYV.

This clonotype was observed a few times. The V gene is TRBV7-2, the J gene TRBJ2-1; 7 bases align to TRBD1. The CDR3 is 15 residues long. From germline, CDR1 is SGHTA and CDR2 FQGNSA. With 3 bases clipped from V and 3 bases from J, the junction kept 5 bases outside the gene matches. CDR3 coding DNA: TGTGCCAGCAGCTTTAGGCAGGGGGACTACAATGAGCAGTTCTTC. Translation: CASSFRQGDYNEQFF.

This rearrangement joins TRBV5-1 to TRBJ2-1, with TRBD2 identical over 13 bases. V lost 4 bases and J lost 3; bases outside the gene matches: 10. Germline CDR1 and CDR2: SGHRS and YFSETQ. CDR3 length: 18 amino acids. CDR3 protein: CASSLGLAGAFLYNEQFF. The CDR3 coding sequence is TGCGCCAGCAGCCTAGGACTAGCGGGGGCCTTCCTCTACAATGAGCAGTTCTTC.

The rearrangement links TRBV6-5 to TRBJ1-1, with unresolved D. The germline gives CDR1 MNHEY, CDR2 SVGAGI. CDR3 length: 13 residues. The V gene lost 4 bases and the J gene lost 4 bases, with 10 bases spanning the gap. CDR3 residues: CASSSPAGTEAFF. The CDR3 coding sequence is TGTGCCAGCAGTTCCCCCGCGGGCACTGAAGCTTTCTTT.

This clonotype was found a few times. The rearrangement uses TRBV10-3 and TRBJ1-1; D uncertain. This CDR3 region has 13 residues. Germline CDR1 reads ENHRY; CDR2 reads SYGVKD. Trimming left V 6 bases short and J 0 bases short, with 8 bases between. The CDR3: CAIRTAMNTEAFF. Written as DNA, the CDR3 is TGTGCCATCAGGACGGCCATGAACACTGAAGCTTTCTTT.

This clonotype was counted ten times or more. The gene calls are TRBV12-3 or TRBV12-4 and TRBJ1-6; no firm D call. CDR3 length equals 14 residues. V was pared by 3 bases and J by 8 bases, with 11 bases between. CDR3 DNA: TGTGCCAGCAGTTTTACCGGGGTTTATTCACCCCTCCACTTT. Its translation is CASSFTGVYSPLHF.

The rearrangement joins TRBV6-5 to TRBJ1-4; D ambiguous. Germline lookup yields CDR1 MNHEY and CDR2 SVGAGI. This CDR3 is built from 15 residues. V was clipped by 4 bases and J by 16 bases, with 25 bases between them. The CDR3 region is CASSFDRNPGAYRFF. CDR3 sequence (DNA): TGTGCCAGCAGTTTCGACCGAAACCCCGGCGCCTACCGGTTTTTT.

This clonotype turned up a few times. The V gene is TRBV7-2, the J gene TRBJ1-1; D is undetermined. Trimming stripped 7 bases from V and 0 bases from J, with 12 bases between. The CDR3 sequence is 14 residues long. Germline V gives CDR1 SGHTA, CDR2 FQGNSA. CDR3 nucleotide sequence: TGTGCCAGCATGCGAGGGTCCATGAACACTGAAGCTTTCTTT. It encodes CASMRGSMNTEAFF.

This clonotype appeared a few times. V and J are TRBV3-1 and TRBJ2-3; the D is unclear. The CDR3 is made up of 14 amino acids. Trimming shortened V by 4 bases and J by 8 bases, and 16 bases separated the two germline ends. CDR1 LGHDT and CDR2 YNNKEL come from the germline V gene (reference sequence). The CDR3 spells CASSPSGPKGTQYF. The CDR3 DNA sequence: TGTGCCAGCAGCCCGAGTGGGCCTAAGGGTACGCAGTATTTT.

About this clonotype itself: A read error may produce the germline difference seen at one junction end. The rearrangement joins TRBV5-1 to TRBJ1-1, with D possibly being TRBD1 (5 bases). Germline CDR1 and CDR2: SGHRS and YFSETQ. The CDR3 totals 14 residues. The CDR3 nucleotides read TGCGCCAGCAGTTCGGACCCAGGGAACTCTGAAGCTTTCTTT. Translation gives CASSSDPGNSEAFF.

This clonotype has a handful of counts. The CDR3: CASSQLPGASGGADTQYF. DNA of the CDR3: TGCGCCAGCAGCCAACTGCCCGGGGCTAGCGGGGGGGCAGATACGCAGTATTTT. The chain employs TRBV4-1 and TRBJ2-3; 12 positions match TRBD2. Germline trimming cut 2 bases from V and 4 bases from J; bases unmatched to any gene: 10. From germline, CDR1 is MGHRA and CDR2 YSYEKL. The CDR3 is 18 residues long.

This clonotype was seen more than once but under ten times. This sequence joins TRBV12-3 or TRBV12-4 and TRBJ1-2; 9 nucleotides match TRBD1. There are 14 residues in the CDR3. V lost 5 bases to trimming and J lost 4 bases; unmatched junction nucleotides: 5. The CDR3 reads CASSPTGGPYGYTF. For the CDR3, the DNA is TGTGCCAGCAGTCCGACAGGGGGGCCCTATGGCTACACCTTC.

In this sample, this clonotype turned up a few times. The chain links TRBV4-3 to TRBJ2-1, with 9 positions matching TRBD1. J lost 10 bases, V lost 0 bases, and 10 bases had no gene match. CDR3 length: 16 amino acids. Per the germline V gene, CDR1 is LGHNA and CDR2 is YSLEER. The CDR3: CASSQDTGTGRREQFF. The CDR3 nucleotides read TGCGCCAGCAGCCAAGACACCGGGACAGGGAGAAGGGAGCAGTTCTTC.

There are many counts of this clonotype. The chain has TRBV20-1 and TRBJ2-6; tentative D call: TRBD1 (6 bases). Germline V gene lookup returns CDR1 DFQATT and CDR2 SNEGSKA (reference sequence). V was pared by 3 bases and J by 1 base, with 16 bases between. The CDR3 has 17 residues. The CDR3 DNA is TGCAGTGCTAGTAAGGGACACATAACGTCTGGGGCCAACGTCCTGACTTTC. Amino acid sequence: CSASKGHITSGANVLTF.

This clonotype was counted a few times. V gene TRBV6-2 or TRBV6-3 combines with J gene TRBJ1-5, with D perhaps matching TRBD1 (6 bases). Between the trimmed V and J ends, which lost 6 bases and 7 bases, there was a span of 16 bases. The germline V gene encodes CDR1 MNHEY and CDR2 SVGEGT. There are 14 residues in the CDR3. The DNA of the CDR3 is TGTGCCAGCAGCCCTAACAGGGATGGCCAGCCCCAGCATTTT. Translating gives CASSPNRDGQPQHF.

CDR3 nucleotides: TGCAGTGCTAGAGATCGACTGGTGGAGACCCAGTACTTC. It specifies CSARDRLVETQYF. V usage is TRBV20-1 and J usage is TRBJ2-5, with no clear D. The CDR3 extends over 13 amino acids. The V end was cut by 0 bases, the J end by 5 bases, with 10 bases between. CDR1 is DFQATT and CDR2 is SNEGSKA in the germline V gene (reference sequence).

The chain links TRBV21-1 to TRBJ1-4; the D call of TRBD1 is as the table states it, not checked on the DNA. TRBV21-1 is classified as a pseudogene. The CDR3 is 14 amino acids. CDR3 bases: TGTGCCAGCACCAAGCCAGGGGTCGGCGAAAAACTGTTTTTT. This gives the protein CASTKPGVGEKLFF.

This clonotype was seen only a few times. The V gene is TRBV9, the J gene TRBJ2-2, with 16 bases identical to TRBD2. Germline values: CDR1 SGDLS, CDR2 YYNGEE. V lost 3 bases to trimming and J lost 5 bases; unmatched junction nucleotides: 4. The CDR3 covers 17 residues. The DNA of the CDR3 is TGTGCCAGCAGCGCGGGACTAGCGGGGGGGTATACCGGGGAGCTGTTTTTT. Protein sequence: CASSAGLAGGYTGELFF.

The table lists this clonotype with a few counts. The chain joins TRBV5-1 to TRBJ2-5, with D unresolved. CDR3 length: 11 residues. Trimming stripped 7 bases from V and 4 bases from J, with 8 bases between. Germline V lookup: CDR1 SGHRS, CDR2 YFSETQ. The CDR3 sequence: CASGGLETQYF. The CDR3 region has the DNA TGCGCCAGCGGTGGCCTAGAGACCCAGTACTTC.

This clonotype was seen a handful of times. The chain has TRBV4-2 and TRBJ2-3; the D is unclear. Trimming took off 4 bases at V and 6 bases at J, with 11 bases between the two ends. The germline gives CDR1 LGHNA, CDR2 YNFKEQ. The CDR3 has 13 residues. The CDR3 nucleotides read TGTGCCAGCAGCCGTAGGTTCTTGGATACGCAGTATTTT. Encoded protein: CASSRRFLDTQYF.

This chain joins TRBV15 and TRBJ2-5; TRBD1 matches 10 bases. Germline values: CDR1 LNHNV, CDR2 YYDKDF (reference sequence). V was pared by 0 bases and J by 5 bases, with 9 bases of the junction left unmatched. The CDR3 length is 17 residues. The CDR3 protein is CATSRDYPGTGDETQYF. CDR3 nucleotides: TGTGCCACCAGCAGAGATTATCCCGGGACAGGGGATGAGACCCAGTACTTC.

The chain couples TRBV3-1 to TRBJ2-7; D possibly corresponds to TRBD2 (5 bases). V lost 1 base and J lost 4, with 11 bases in between. Per the germline V gene, CDR1 is LGHDT and CDR2 is YNNKEL (reference sequence). CDR3 length equals 14 residues. The CDR3 loop reads CASSQGPGRYEQYV. The CDR3 DNA reads as TGTGCCAGCAGCCAAGGTCCGGGGAGATACGAGCAGTACGTC.

The rearrangement uses TRBV28 and TRBJ2-1; 7 bases fit TRBD2. Trimming took 4 bases from V and 5 from J; bases not matched to a gene: 5. Germline V CDR1 and CDR2: MDHEN, SYDVKM. This CDR3 has 14 amino acids. CDR3: CASSSGGINNEQFF. The CDR3 bases are TGTGCCAGCAGTTCGGGGGGAATCAACAATGAGCAGTTCTTC.

The chain has TRBV29-1 and TRBJ2-7; D is unclear. The CDR3 covers 13 residues. CDR1 is SQVTM and CDR2 is ANQGSEA in the germline V gene. V was cut by 3 bases and J by 2 bases, with 11 bases left in between. The CDR3 region is CSVDGVGPYEQYF. Here the CDR3 DNA reads TGCAGCGTTGATGGTGTTGGACCCTACGAGCAGTACTTC.

This sequence joins TRBV11-2 and TRBJ2-7, with a possible D match to TRBD1 (6 bases). CDR1 and CDR2 from the germline V gene are SGHAT and FQNNGV. The CDR3 sequence is 14 residues long. Trimming pared 5 bases from V and 9 bases from J, leaving 20 bases between. The CDR3 protein is CASSPPTTGPWQYV. Here the CDR3 DNA reads TGTGCCAGCAGCCCGCCGACGACAGGTCCTTGGCAGTACGTC.

The chain recombines TRBV6-4 with TRBJ2-1; D is perhaps TRBD2 (5 bases). CDR3 length equals 13 residues. Germline V CDR1 and CDR2: MRHNA, SNTAGT. Trimming removed 4 bases from V and 10 bases from J, with 14 bases in between. This chain's CDR3 is CASSASIRGEQFF. CDR3 DNA sequence: TGTGCCAGCAGTGCTTCGATTAGAGGGGAGCAGTTCTTC.

The chain is built from TRBV7-9 and TRBJ1-5; a possible D gene is TRBD1 (5 bases). The CDR3 runs to 15 residues. Per the germline V gene, CDR1 is SEHNR and CDR2 is FQNEAQ (reference sequence). V lost 1 base to trimming and J lost 4 bases, with 11 bases between them. CDR3 nucleotide sequence: TGTGCCAGCAGCTTAGACAGGATTGGGAATCAGCCCCAGCATTTT. Its protein product is CASSLDRIGNQPQHF.